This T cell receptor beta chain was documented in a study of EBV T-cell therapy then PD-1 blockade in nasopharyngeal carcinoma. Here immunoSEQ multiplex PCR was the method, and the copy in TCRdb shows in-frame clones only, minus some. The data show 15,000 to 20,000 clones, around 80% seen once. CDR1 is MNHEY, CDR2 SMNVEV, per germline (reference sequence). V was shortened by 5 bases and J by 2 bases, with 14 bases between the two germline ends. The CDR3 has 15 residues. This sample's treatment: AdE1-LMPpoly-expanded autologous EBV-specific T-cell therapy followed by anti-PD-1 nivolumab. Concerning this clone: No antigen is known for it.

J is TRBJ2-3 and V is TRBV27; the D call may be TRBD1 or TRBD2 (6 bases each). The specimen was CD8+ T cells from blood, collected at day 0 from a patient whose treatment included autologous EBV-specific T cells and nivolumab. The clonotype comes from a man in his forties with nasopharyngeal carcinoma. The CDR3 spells CASSQIGGITDTQYF. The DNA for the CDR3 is TGTGCCAGCAGTCAGATAGGGGGGATCACAGATACGCAGTATTTT.